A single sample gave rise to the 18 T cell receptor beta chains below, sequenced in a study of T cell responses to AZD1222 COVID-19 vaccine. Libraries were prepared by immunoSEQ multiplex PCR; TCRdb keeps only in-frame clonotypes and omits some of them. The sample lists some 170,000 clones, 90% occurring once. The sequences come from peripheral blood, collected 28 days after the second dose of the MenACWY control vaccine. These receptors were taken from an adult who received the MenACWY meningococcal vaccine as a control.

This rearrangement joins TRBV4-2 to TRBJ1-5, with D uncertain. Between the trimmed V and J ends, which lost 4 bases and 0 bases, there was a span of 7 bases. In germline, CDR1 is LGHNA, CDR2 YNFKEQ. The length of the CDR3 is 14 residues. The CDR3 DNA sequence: TGTGCCAGCAGCCCGGAAGATAGCAATCAGCCCCAGCATTTT. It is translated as CASSPEDSNQPQHF.

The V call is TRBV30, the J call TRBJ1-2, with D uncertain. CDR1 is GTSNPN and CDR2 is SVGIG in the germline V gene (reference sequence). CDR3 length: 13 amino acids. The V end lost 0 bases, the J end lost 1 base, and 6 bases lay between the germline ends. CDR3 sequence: CAWSVGLNYGYTF. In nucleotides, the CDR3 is TGTGCCTGGAGTGTAGGCCTTAACTATGGCTACACCTTC.

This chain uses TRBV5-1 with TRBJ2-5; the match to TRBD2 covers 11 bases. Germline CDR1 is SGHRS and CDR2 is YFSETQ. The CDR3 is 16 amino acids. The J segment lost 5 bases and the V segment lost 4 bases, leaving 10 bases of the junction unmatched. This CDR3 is CASSTVAGGPWETQYF. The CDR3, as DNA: TGCGCCAGCAGCACCGTAGCGGGAGGGCCATGGGAGACCCAGTACTTC.

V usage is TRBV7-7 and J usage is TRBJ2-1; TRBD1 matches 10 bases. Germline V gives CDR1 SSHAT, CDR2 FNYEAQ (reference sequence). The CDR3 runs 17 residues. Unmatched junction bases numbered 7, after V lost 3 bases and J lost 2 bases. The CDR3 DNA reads TGTGCCAGCAGCTTTAACTACGGGACAGGGGCCTACAATGAGCAGTTCTTC. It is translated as CASSFNYGTGAYNEQFF.

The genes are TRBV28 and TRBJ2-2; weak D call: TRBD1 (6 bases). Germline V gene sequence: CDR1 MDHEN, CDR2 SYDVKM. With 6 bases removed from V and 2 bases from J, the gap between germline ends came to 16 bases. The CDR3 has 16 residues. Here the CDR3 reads CASRTPDRSNTGELFF. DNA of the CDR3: TGTGCCAGCAGGACACCGGACAGATCCAACACCGGGGAGCTGTTTTTT.

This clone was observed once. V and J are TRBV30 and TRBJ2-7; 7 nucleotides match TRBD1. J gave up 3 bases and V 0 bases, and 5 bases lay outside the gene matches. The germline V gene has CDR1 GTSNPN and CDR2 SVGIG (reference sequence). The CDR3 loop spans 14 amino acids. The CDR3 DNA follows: TGTGCCTGGAGTGTCTGGGACAGCCTCTACGAGCAGTACTTC. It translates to CAWSVWDSLYEQYF. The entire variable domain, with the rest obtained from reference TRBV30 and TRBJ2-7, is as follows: SQTIHQWPATLVQPVGSPLSLECTVEGTSNPNLYWYRQAAGRGLQLLFYSVGIGQISSEVPQNLSASRPQDRQFILSSKKLLLSDSGFYLCAWSVWDSLYEQYFGPGTRLTVT.

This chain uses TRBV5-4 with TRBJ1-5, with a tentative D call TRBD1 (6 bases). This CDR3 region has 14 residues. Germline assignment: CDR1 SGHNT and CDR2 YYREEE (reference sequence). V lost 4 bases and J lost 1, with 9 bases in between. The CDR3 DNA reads TGTGCCAGCAGCCCGGACAGCAGCAATCAGCCCCAGCATTTT. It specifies CASSPDSSNQPQHF.

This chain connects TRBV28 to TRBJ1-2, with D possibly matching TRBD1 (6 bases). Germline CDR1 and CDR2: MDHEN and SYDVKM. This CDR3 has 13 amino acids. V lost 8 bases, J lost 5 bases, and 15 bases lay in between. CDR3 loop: CASQSGGPYGYTF. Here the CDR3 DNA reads TGTGCCAGCCAATCCGGGGGGCCTTATGGCTACACCTTC.

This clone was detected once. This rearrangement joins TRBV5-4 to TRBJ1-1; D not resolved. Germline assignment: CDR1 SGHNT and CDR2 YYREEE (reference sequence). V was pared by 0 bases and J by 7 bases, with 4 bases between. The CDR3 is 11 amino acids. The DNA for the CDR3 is TGTGCCAGCAGCTTGGGGGTTGAAGCTTTCTTT. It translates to CASSLGVEAFF.

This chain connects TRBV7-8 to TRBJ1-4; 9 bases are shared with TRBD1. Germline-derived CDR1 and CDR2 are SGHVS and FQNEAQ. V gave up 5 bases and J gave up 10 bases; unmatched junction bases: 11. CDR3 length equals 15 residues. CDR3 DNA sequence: TGTGCCAGCAGCCCTCAAACAGGGGGCGCGGGAAAACTGTTTTTT. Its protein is CASSPQTGGAGKLFF.

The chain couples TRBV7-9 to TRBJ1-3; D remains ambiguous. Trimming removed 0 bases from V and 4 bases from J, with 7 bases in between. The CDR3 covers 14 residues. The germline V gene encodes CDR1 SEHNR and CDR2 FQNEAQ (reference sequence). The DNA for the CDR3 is TGTGCCAGCAGCTTAGCTCTGAAGGGAAACACCATATATTTT. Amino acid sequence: CASSLALKGNTIYF.

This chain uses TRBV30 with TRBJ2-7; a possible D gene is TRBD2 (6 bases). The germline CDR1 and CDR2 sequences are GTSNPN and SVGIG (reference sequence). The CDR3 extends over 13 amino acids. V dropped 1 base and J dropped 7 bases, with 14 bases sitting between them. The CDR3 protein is CAWSAVRREEQYF. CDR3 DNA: TGTGCCTGGAGTGCCGTGAGGAGGGAGGAGCAGTACTTC. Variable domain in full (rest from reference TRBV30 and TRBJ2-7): SQTIHQWPATLVQPVGSPLSLECTVEGTSNPNLYWYRQAAGRGLQLLFYSVGIGQISSEVPQNLSASRPQDRQFILSSKKLLLSDSGFYLCAWSAVRREEQYFGPGTRLTVT.

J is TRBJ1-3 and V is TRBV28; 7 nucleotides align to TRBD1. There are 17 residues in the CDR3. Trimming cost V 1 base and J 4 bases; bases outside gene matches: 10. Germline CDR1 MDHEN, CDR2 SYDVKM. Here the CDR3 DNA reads TGTGCCAGCAGTTTATCCGTGCAGGGACAGCTAGGAAACACCATATATTTT. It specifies CASSLSVQGQLGNTIYF.

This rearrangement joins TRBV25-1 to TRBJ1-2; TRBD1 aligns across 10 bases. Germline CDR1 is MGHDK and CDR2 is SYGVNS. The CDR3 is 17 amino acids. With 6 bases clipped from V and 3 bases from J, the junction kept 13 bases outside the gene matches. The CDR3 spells CASRKTGTGASHYGYTF. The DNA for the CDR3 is TGTGCCAGCAGGAAAACCGGGACAGGGGCGTCTCACTATGGCTACACCTTC.

CDR3 in amino acids: CASSWSGAGPLHF. As DNA, the CDR3 is TGTGCCAGCAGCTGGTCAGGGGCAGGACCCCTCCACTTT. V gene TRBV9 combines with J gene TRBJ1-6, with D possibly matching TRBD1 (6 bases). V was pared by 4 bases and J by 12 bases, with 14 bases between. Germline lookup yields CDR1 SGDLS and CDR2 YYNGEE. CDR3 size: 13 residues.

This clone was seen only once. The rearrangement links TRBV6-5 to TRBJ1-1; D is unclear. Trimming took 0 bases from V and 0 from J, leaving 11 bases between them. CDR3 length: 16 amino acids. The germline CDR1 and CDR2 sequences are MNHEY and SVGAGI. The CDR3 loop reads CASSYSFFTVNTEAFF. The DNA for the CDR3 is TGTGCCAGCAGTTACTCGTTCTTTACAGTGAACACTGAAGCTTTCTTT.

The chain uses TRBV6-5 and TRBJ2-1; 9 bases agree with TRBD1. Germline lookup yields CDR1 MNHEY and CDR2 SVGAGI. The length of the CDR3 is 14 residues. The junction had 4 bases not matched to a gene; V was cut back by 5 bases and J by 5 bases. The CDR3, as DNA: TGTGCCAGCAGTATAGGGACAGGGAACAATGAGCAGTTCTTC. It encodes CASSIGTGNNEQFF.

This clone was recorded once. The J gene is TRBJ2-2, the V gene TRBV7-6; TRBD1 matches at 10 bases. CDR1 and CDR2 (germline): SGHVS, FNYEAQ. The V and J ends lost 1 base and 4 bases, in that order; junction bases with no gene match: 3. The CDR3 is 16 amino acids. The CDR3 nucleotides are TGTGCCAGCAGCTTAGGAGGGACAGGGGCCACCGGGGAGCTGTTTTTT. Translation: CASSLGGTGATGELFF.